The 29 T cell receptor beta chains below all came from one sample that was sequenced in a study of shared clonotypes between healthy human individuals. Repertoires were generated with immunoSEQ multiplex PCR, while TCRdb's copy carries only in-frame clones and drops some. The data contain 550,000 to 700,000 clones, roughly 72% of them singletons. The sequenced material came from memory CD4+ T cells sorted from blood. Subset denoted: CD45RA-negative fraction. The receptors shown here come from a woman aged 30 to 39 in good health.

The rearrangement uses TRBV19 and TRBJ1-5; no definite D call. The germline V gene has CDR1 LNHDA and CDR2 SQIVND (reference sequence). This CDR3 has 13 amino acids. Trimming pared 10 bases from V and 6 bases from J, leaving 16 bases between. This chain's CDR3 is CATSPGVSQPQHF. In DNA form, the CDR3 reads TGTGCCACCTCCCCTGGGGTGAGTCAGCCCCAGCATTTT.

J is TRBJ2-1 and V is TRBV28; TRBD1 aligns across 9 bases. Germline values: CDR1 MDHEN, CDR2 SYDVKM. There are 19 residues in the CDR3. V gave up 1 base and J gave up 7 bases; unmatched junction bases: 17. CDR3 nucleotides: TGTGCCAGCAGTTTATTCGGGACAGGGACCGACACCAGAAATAATGAGCAGTTCTTC. This encodes CASSLFGTGTDTRNNEQFF. The full variable domain, its missing parts supplied by reference TRBV28 and TRBJ2-1, is DVKVTQSSRYLVKRTGEKVFLECVQDMDHENMFWYRQDPGLGLRLIYFSYDVKMKEKGDIPEGYSVSREKKERFSLILESASTNQTSMYLCASSLFGTGTDTRNNEQFFGPGTRLTVL.

This clone was picked up many times. The chain is built from TRBV11-2 and TRBJ2-7; 7 bases match TRBD2. CDR1 and CDR2 (germline): SGHAT, FQNNGV. The CDR3 length is 15 residues. V lost 0 bases to trimming and J lost 2 bases; unmatched junction nucleotides: 4. Here the CDR3 reads CASSLEASGTYEQYF. CDR3 bases: TGTGCCAGCAGCTTAGAGGCTAGCGGTACCTACGAGCAGTACTTC.

CDR3 bases: TGCGCCAGCAGCCAAGGACGCGCTAGCGGGAGAGAGAATACGCAGTATTTT. Translating gives CASSQGRASGRENTQYF. V is TRBV4-1 and J is TRBJ2-3; TRBD2 agrees at 10 bases. The CDR3 extends over 17 amino acids. V shed 1 base, J shed 7 bases, and the junction held 11 bases outside the gene matches. Germline-derived CDR1 and CDR2 are MGHRA and YSYEKL.

The V call is TRBV28, the J call TRBJ2-6; D is ambiguous. Per the germline V gene, CDR1 is MDHEN and CDR2 is SYDVKM. V was shortened by 3 bases and J by 0 bases, with 12 bases between the two germline ends. The CDR3 is 17 amino acids. CDR3 loop: CASSLLPVPSGANVLTF. CDR3 coding DNA: TGTGCCAGCAGTTTGCTGCCAGTACCCTCTGGGGCCAACGTCCTGACTTTC. Supplemented by reference TRBV28 and TRBJ2-6, the full variable domain reads DVKVTQSSRYLVKRTGEKVFLECVQDMDHENMFWYRQDPGLGLRLIYFSYDVKMKEKGDIPEGYSVSREKKERFSLILESASTNQTSMYLCASSLLPVPSGANVLTFGAGSRLTVL.

The V call is TRBV28, the J call TRBJ2-2; a weak D match, TRBD1 (6 bases). The V end lost 5 bases, the J end lost 6 bases, and 22 bases lay between the germline ends. The germline CDR1 and CDR2 sequences are MDHEN and SYDVKM. This CDR3 comprises 17 residues. CDR3: CASSTVRRGFIAGELFF. The CDR3 DNA reads as TGTGCCAGCAGTACCGTTCGAAGGGGGTTTATAGCCGGGGAGCTGTTTTTT.

The rearrangement links TRBV18 to TRBJ1-1; D gene unclear. This CDR3 comprises 14 residues. Germline loops: CDR1 KGHSH, CDR2 LQKENI. V lost 0 bases to trimming and J lost 6 bases, with 11 bases between them. The CDR3 sequence is CASSPPKGNAEAFF. The CDR3 DNA follows: TGTGCCAGCTCACCACCTAAGGGTAATGCTGAAGCTTTCTTT.

The chain uses TRBV7-2 and TRBJ2-7; 11 nucleotides agree with TRBD2. V was pared by 6 bases and J by 2 bases, with 9 bases of the junction left unmatched. Germline values: CDR1 SGHTA, CDR2 FQGNSA. The CDR3 is made up of 16 amino acids. The CDR3 sequence is CASSYGLAGFPYEQYF. The DNA of the CDR3 is TGTGCCAGCAGTTACGGACTAGCGGGCTTTCCCTACGAGCAGTACTTC.

The rearrangement joins TRBV28 to TRBJ1-5, with TRBD1 identical over 8 bases. From germline, CDR1 is MDHEN and CDR2 SYDVKM. V was pared by 5 bases and J by 6 bases, with 9 bases of the junction left unmatched. The CDR3 is 15 residues long. The CDR3 DNA follows: TGTGCCAGCAGTATTCCCGGGACAGGAGGTCAGCCCCAGCATTTT. It is translated as CASSIPGTGGQPQHF.

CDR3 loop: CASSARHRGNEKLFF. CDR3 nucleotide sequence: TGTGCCAGCAGTGCCCGACACAGGGGTAATGAAAAACTGTTTTTT. The V gene is TRBV2, the J gene TRBJ1-4; the match to TRBD1 covers 7 bases. This CDR3 region has 15 residues. The V gene's germline CDR1 is SNHLY and CDR2 FYNNEI. With V trimmed by 4 bases and J by 4 bases, 6 bases remained unmatched.

This chain joins TRBV7-9 and TRBJ2-2, with D possibly being TRBD1 or TRBD2 (5 bases each). V gave up 5 bases and J gave up 4 bases, with 17 bases separating them. In germline, CDR1 is SEHNR, CDR2 FQNEAQ (reference sequence). This CDR3 is 16 amino acids long. The CDR3 region is CASSQGTAIATGELFF. The CDR3 DNA follows: TGTGCCAGCAGCCAAGGGACCGCCATAGCCACCGGGGAGCTGTTTTTT.

The rearrangement joins TRBV18 to TRBJ2-5; 9 nucleotides agree with TRBD1. The CDR3 covers 14 residues. CDR1 is KGHSH and CDR2 is LQKENI in the germline V gene. V shed 8 bases, J shed 5 bases, and the junction held 9 bases outside the gene matches. The CDR3 DNA sequence: TGTGCCAGCCTACGGGGGACAGGGATGGAGACCCAGTACTTC. Its protein product is CASLRGTGMETQYF.

The chain employs TRBV15 and TRBJ2-1; D is perhaps TRBD2 (5 bases). Trimming took 3 bases from V and 2 from J, leaving 8 bases between them. Germline V CDR1 and CDR2: LNHNV, YYDKDF (reference sequence). There are 14 residues in the CDR3. CDR3 in amino acids: CATSSTGAYNEQFF. CDR3 DNA: TGTGCCACCAGCAGCACCGGGGCCTACAATGAGCAGTTCTTC.

The chain employs TRBV5-4 and TRBJ2-7; 10 positions match TRBD2. Per the germline V gene, CDR1 is SGHNT and CDR2 is YYREEE (reference sequence). The CDR3 has 13 residues. J lost 4 bases, V lost 5 bases, and 3 bases had no gene match. CDR3 bases: TGTGCCAGCAGACTAGCGGGAAAATACGAGCAGTACTTC. Its protein product is CASRLAGKYEQYF.

The chain employs TRBV5-6 and TRBJ2-4, with 16 bases matching TRBD2. CDR3 length: 16 amino acids. Germline CDR1 reads SGHDT; CDR2 reads YYEEEE. The V and J ends lost 4 bases and 8 bases, in that order; junction bases with no gene match: 6. The CDR3 reads CASSKGLAGGLDIQYF. The DNA of the CDR3 is TGTGCCAGCAGCAAGGGACTAGCGGGAGGGTTAGACATTCAGTACTTC.

With respect to this clone: Additional DNA sequences in this sample encode the identical CDR3. The rearrangement uses TRBV28 and TRBJ2-3, with D maybe TRBD1 (6 bases). Germline V gene lookup returns CDR1 MDHEN and CDR2 SYDVKM. Trimming took 9 bases from V and 3 from J, leaving 13 bases between them. The CDR3 is 13 residues long. The CDR3 DNA reads as TGTGCCAGTCGTCCCCAGGGGACAGATACGCAGTATTTT. This sequence encodes CASRPQGTDTQYF.

The chain employs TRBV18 and TRBJ2-7, with D hard to call. The V end lost 3 bases, the J end lost 4 bases, and 10 bases lay between the germline ends. CDR1 and CDR2 from the germline V gene are KGHSH and LQKENI. This CDR3 comprises 13 residues. The CDR3 DNA reads TGTGCCAGCTCACCGGGCAGGAGATACGAGCAGTACTTC. This gives the protein CASSPGRRYEQYF.

This chain connects TRBV11-3 to TRBJ1-5; 7 bases are shared with TRBD1. The V segment lost 4 bases and the J segment 0 bases; nucleotides outside the gene matches: 15. In germline, CDR1 is SGHNT, CDR2 YENEEA. CDR3 size: 19 residues. The CDR3 sequence is CASSSARGTARNSNQPQHF. The CDR3 DNA is TGTGCCAGCAGCTCGGCGCGGGGGACAGCGAGAAATAGCAATCAGCCCCAGCATTTT.

This chain connects TRBV7-9 to TRBJ2-6; D uncertain. The length of the CDR3 is 18 residues. CDR1 SEHNR and CDR2 FQNEAQ come from the germline V gene (reference sequence). The V and J ends lost 1 base and 1 base respectively, with 14 bases between them. The DNA of the CDR3 is TGTGCCAGCAGCTTAGTGGTGGGTCGTTTGTCTGGGGCCAACGTCCTGACTTTC. Protein product: CASSLVVGRLSGANVLTF.

This chain connects TRBV7-9 to TRBJ2-6, with D perhaps matching TRBD2 (7 bases). CDR3 length equals 18 residues. Germline V CDR1 and CDR2: SEHNR, FQNEAQ (reference sequence). The V end lost 1 base, the J end lost 2 bases, and 15 bases lay between the germline ends. The CDR3 bases are TGTGCCAGCAGCTTAGGGTCGGCGGGGGCGGCTGGGGCCAACGTCCTGACTTTC. This sequence encodes CASSLGSAGAAGANVLTF.

The rearrangement joins TRBV19 to TRBJ1-5; no firm D call. The length of the CDR3 is 17 residues. Germline loops: CDR1 LNHDA, CDR2 SQIVND (reference sequence). Trimming cost V 0 bases and J 3 bases, with 15 bases left between them. The CDR3 DNA sequence: TGTGCCAGTAGTATAGATCGAGGCCTAGGAGCCAATCAGCCCCAGCATTTT. Translated, it gives CASSIDRGLGANQPQHF.

This clone was detected a few times. V gene TRBV5-1 combines with J gene TRBJ2-6, with TRBD1 as a possible D gene (6 bases). V dropped 7 bases and J dropped 1 base, with 18 bases sitting between them. Germline V gene sequence: CDR1 SGHRS, CDR2 YFSETQ. This CDR3 has 17 residues. CDR3 sequence reads: CASQQGRSPSGANVLTF. CDR3 coding DNA: TGCGCCAGCCAACAGGGTAGAAGTCCTTCTGGGGCCAACGTCCTGACTTTC.

The chain carries TRBV7-2 and TRBJ2-3; TRBD2 matches 7 bases. CDR3 length: 15 amino acids. Germline values: CDR1 SGHTA, CDR2 FQGNSA. V gave up 3 bases and J gave up 9 bases; unmatched junction bases: 12. CDR3 protein: CASSFTRDYLATQYF. In DNA form, the CDR3 reads TGTGCCAGCAGCTTCACTAGGGACTACCTGGCGACGCAGTATTTT. The whole variable domain, filled in from reference TRBV7-2 and TRBJ2-3, reads GAGVSQSPSNKVTEKGKDVELRCDPISGHTALYWYRQSLGQGLEFLIYFQGNSAPDKSGLPSDRFSAERTGGSVSTLTIQRTQQEDSAVYLCASSFTRDYLATQYFGPGTRLTVL.

The chain uses TRBV28 and TRBJ2-7; 8 bases line up with TRBD2. Germline V CDR1 and CDR2: MDHEN, SYDVKM. This CDR3 has 12 residues. Trimming at V came to 8 bases and at J to 5 bases, leaving 5 bases not matched to a gene. The CDR3 region has the DNA TGTGCCAGCCGGGGGGGTCTAAACGAGCAGTACTTC. Translation gives CASRGGLNEQYF.

J is TRBJ2-3 and V is TRBV11-3; D is unresolved. Germline CDR1 is SGHNT and CDR2 is YENEEA. V lost 5 bases to trimming and J lost 0 bases, with 9 bases between them. This CDR3 has 14 amino acids. CDR3 residues: CASSQQRSTDTQYF. The CDR3 DNA sequence: TGTGCCAGCAGCCAACAGAGGAGCACAGATACGCAGTATTTT.

V and J are TRBV28 and TRBJ2-7; D perhaps matches TRBD1 (6 bases). The CDR3 consists of 15 residues. In germline, CDR1 is MDHEN, CDR2 SYDVKM. V lost 7 bases and J lost 0, with 16 bases in between. CDR3 residues: CASTPNRANSYEQYF. The DNA of the CDR3 is TGTGCCAGCACCCCAAACAGGGCCAACTCCTACGAGCAGTACTTC. The full variable domain, with the rest looked up from reference TRBV28 and TRBJ2-7, is DVKVTQSSRYLVKRTGEKVFLECVQDMDHENMFWYRQDPGLGLRLIYFSYDVKMKEKGDIPEGYSVSREKKERFSLILESASTNQTSMYLCASTPNRANSYEQYFGPGTRLTVT.

By sample share, this clone is medium-sized. This chain links TRBV13 with TRBJ2-1; no firm D call. This CDR3 is 13 amino acids long. Germline V gene lookup returns CDR1 PRHDT and CDR2 FYEKMQ (reference sequence). The V gene lost 1 base and the J gene lost 5 bases, with 6 bases spanning the gap. CDR3 region: CASSLDSNNEQFF. CDR3 DNA: TGTGCCAGCAGCTTAGACTCGAACAATGAGCAGTTCTTC.

The chain has TRBV20-1 and TRBJ2-5; D is ambiguous. The CDR3 has 10 amino acids. CDR1 DFQATT and CDR2 SNEGSKA come from the germline V gene (reference sequence). The CDR3: CTLSTETQYF. CDR3 bases: TGCACTCTAAGTACGGAGACCCAGTACTTC.

The chain joins TRBV19 to TRBJ1-2; D unclear. From germline, CDR1 is LNHDA and CDR2 SQIVND (reference sequence). The CDR3 loop spans 16 amino acids. Trimming took 6 bases from V and 5 from J, leaving 22 bases between them. As DNA, the CDR3 is TGTGCCAGTAGCCCCGGTAGAGAGCGGCACCCTTATGGCTACACCTTC. Amino acids: CASSPGRERHPYGYTF.